This T cell receptor beta chain came from a study of vaccination effects on CD4 cells after COVID-19. Looking at the study overall: All study participants received two doses of BNT162b2 or mRNA-1273 vaccine.

The table came from immunoSEQ multiplex PCR; TCRdb's copy has only in-frame clones and leaves some out. The table lists about 24,000 clones, approximately 64% of them singletons. As to this clone: What it recognizes is unknown.

Antigen-specific CD4+ T cells were expanded with viral peptide pools in the ViraFEST assay before sequencing. At the end of about ten days of culture, CD4+ T cells were isolated. The vaccine recipients had no prior SARS-CoV-2 infection, with negative nucleocapsid antibodies. Culturing of 2 million to 2.5 million PBMC per well took place with around 10 IU/ml IL-2 and around 10 ug/ml peptides. CDR3 length equals 12 residues. Between the trimmed V and J ends, which lost 1 base and 3 bases, there was a span of 0 bases. The germline gives CDR1 SGHVT, CDR2 SQSDAQ. Study-wide results and limits: Marked clonal contraction of both clone types appeared late after vaccination.

The TCR was taken from a human donor who received a COVID-19 vaccine. The rearrangement links TRBV7-4 to TRBJ2-2, with D uncertain. Sequences were derived from CD4+ T cells from PBMCs cultured with HCoV-OC43 spike peptides, sampled before COVID-19 vaccination. Subset noted: HCoV-OC43 spike overlapping peptide pool stimulation. The CDR3: CASSLDTGELFF. The CDR3 coding sequence is TGTGCCAGCAGCTTAGACACCGGGGAGCTGTTTTTT. Looking up the rest from reference TRBV7-4 and TRBJ2-2 gives the full variable domain: GAGVSQSPRYKVAKRGRDVALRCDSISGHVTLYWYRQTLGQGSEVLTYSQSDAQRDKSGRPSGRFSAERPERSVSTLKIQRTEQGDSAVYLCASSLDTGELFFGEGSRLTVL.